A selection of T cell receptor beta chains follows, all from one sample in a study of blood T cell repertoires in COVID-19. TCRdb's copy holds only in-frame clones and misses some; the assay was immunoSEQ multiplex PCR. Altogether over 85,000 clones are present, nearly 80% being singletons, with the ten largest covering roughly 16%. The sample comprised peripheral blood. The receptors shown here come from a woman older than 75 with active or convalescent COVID-19. Each CDR3 is given with its conserved first and last residue. A D gene is named only where the DNA matches it firmly. Part of the rows lack a size; the others show once, few, many or a class for expanded clones.

cdr3_length | d_call | clone_size | j_call | v_call | cdr3_nt | cdr3_aa
13 | - | - | TRBJ2-1 | TRBV29-1 | TGCAGCGTTGAGGCTACCGGTGGTAGCGCGCAGTTCTTC | CSVEATGGSAQFF
16 | - | - | TRBJ1-6 | TRBV5-1 | TGCGCCAGCAGCCGAAACACAGGCGAAGGAGGGTCACCCCTCCACTTT | CASSRNTGEGGSPLHF
15 | - | - | TRBJ2-3 | TRBV2 | TGTGCCAGCAGTGAAGGGACTTCCTTAGATGATACGCAGTATTTT | CASSEGTSLDDTQYF
14 | TRBD1 | - | TRBJ1-6 | TRBV15 | TGTGCCACCAGCGGACAGGGGTCAAATTCACCCCTCCACTTT | CATSGQGSNSPLHF
12 | - | - | TRBJ2-1 | TRBV2 | TGTGCCAGCAGGAGGCAGGGGAATGAGCAGTTCTTC | CASRRQGNEQFF
14 | TRBD2 | - | TRBJ2-3 | TRBV6-5 | TGTGCCAGCAGTTTTAGACTAGCGGGAGATACGCAGTATTTT | CASSFRLAGDTQYF
14 | - | few | TRBJ1-2 | TRBV11-2 | TGTGCCAGCAGCTTAGGGTCAGGGAACTATGGCTACACCTTC | CASSLGSGNYGYTF
15 | TRBD1 | once | TRBJ2-5 | TRBV5-1 | TGCGCCAGCAGTACCGGGACAGGGAGGCTGGAGACCCAGTACTTC | CASSTGTGRLETQYF
13 | - | - | TRBJ2-7 | TRBV11-2 | TGTGCCAGCAGCTTACGACTAGTATCCGAGCAGTACTTC | CASSLRLVSEQYF
14 | - | - | TRBJ2-3 | TRBV15 | TGTGCCACCGGAGGCGGCGGGGGCACAGATACGCAGTATTTT | CATGGGGGTDTQYF
15 | TRBD1 | once | TRBJ2-1 | TRBV20-1 | TGCAGTGCTAGTAAAGGGACAGGGGCCTCCAATGAGCAGTTCTTC | CSASKGTGASNEQFF
14 | TRBD1 | - | TRBJ1-2 | TRBV2 | TGTGCCAGCAGGGTGACAGGGGCGGACTATGGCTACACCTTC | CASRVTGADYGYTF
19 | TRBD2 | - | TRBJ2-4 | TRBV4-1 | TGCGCCAGCAGCCAAAGCCCACTAGCGGGAGGGCCCCCGGGAAACATTCAGTACTTC | CASSQSPLAGGPPGNIQYF
13 | - | few | TRBJ2-7 | TRBV5-1 | TGCGCCAGCAGCTTACAGCTCTCCTACGAGCAGTACTTC | CASSLQLSYEQYF
12 | - | - | TRBJ1-1 | TRBV5-1 | TGCGCCAGCAGCTTGGCAGGCTTCGAAGCTTTCTTT | CASSLAGFEAFF
12 | TRBD2 | - | TRBJ2-7 | TRBV27 | TGTGCCAGCAGGCCTGCGGGGGGCGAGCAGTACTTC | CASRPAGGEQYF
14 | - | few | TRBJ2-7 | TRBV4-1 | TGCGCCAGCAGCCCCCTCCTGGAGGGAGGCGAGCAGTACTTC | CASSPLLEGGEQYF
16 | - | - | TRBJ1-3 | TRBV21-1 | TGTGCCAGACTCCACTTGACAGGGCTCTCTGGAAACACCATATATTTT | CARLHLTGLSGNTIYF
14 | TRBD2 | - | TRBJ2-2 | TRBV2 | TGTGCCAGCAGTGTCCGACTAGCATCCGGGGAGCTGTTTTTT | CASSVRLASGELFF
14 | - | - | TRBJ2-3 | TRBV11-2 | TGTGCCAGCAGCCCTGGGAACATCGGGAGTACGCAGTATTTT | CASSPGNIGSTQYF
16 | - | - | TRBJ2-1 | TRBV15 | TGTGCCACCAGCAGGGGGGGATCTCCTTACTTTGATGAGCAGTTCTTC | CATSRGGSPYFDEQFF
16 | TRBD1 | many | TRBJ2-2 | TRBV9 | TGTGCCAGCAGCCCCCGGACAGGGGATTACACCGGGGAGCTGTTTTTT | CASSPRTGDYTGELFF
16 | - | - | TRBJ1-3 | TRBV18 | TGTGCCAGCTCACCACAACCAATCGGCTCTGGAAACACCATATATTTT | CASSPQPIGSGNTIYF
13 | TRBD1 | - | TRBJ1-1 | TRBV19 | TGTGCCAGTAGTATCCAGGGGGACACTGAAGCTTTCTTT | CASSIQGDTEAFF
15 | TRBD1 | - | TRBJ1-2 | TRBV5-5 | TGTGCCAGCAGCCGTGGCGGACAGGGGAACTATGGCTACACCTTC | CASSRGGQGNYGYTF
16 | - | - | TRBJ1-3 | TRBV5-1 | TGCGCCAGCAGCTTGGTGTCGGGCAGGGCTGGAAACACCATATATTTT | CASSLVSGRAGNTIYF
18 | - | few | TRBJ2-2 | TRBV21-1 | TGTGCCAGCAGCATCCAGCTCCGTGACAGTCCGAACACCGGGGAGCTGTTTTTT | CASSIQLRDSPNTGELFF
18 | TRBD2 | few | TRBJ2-2 | TRBV7-3 | TGTGCCAGCAGCTTAACTCTAATAGCGGGAGCGGGCACCGGGGAGCTGTTTTTT | CASSLTLIAGAGTGELFF
15 | - | - | TRBJ2-5 | TRBV5-4 | TGTGCCAGCAGCTCGGCGGGACTTTCGCAAGAGACCCAGTACTTC | CASSSAGLSQETQYF
14 | TRBD1 | - | TRBJ2-7 | TRBV5-1 | TGCGCCAGTTCGACAGAGGGGGCCTCCTACGAGCAGTACTTC | CASSTEGASYEQYF
15 | - | - | TRBJ1-4 | TRBV6-6 | TGTGCCAGCACCTTTCACAGGTCTTTTAATGAAAAACTGTTTTTT | CASTFHRSFNEKLFF
21 | TRBD1 | - | TRBJ2-2 | TRBV6-2/TRBV6-3 | TGTGCCAGCAGTTACCCAAGTGAGGGCAACGTCAGGGGGCTTACGGCCGGGGAGCTGTTTTTT | CASSYPSEGNVRGLTAGELFF
15 | - | - | TRBJ2-7 | TRBV20-1 | TGCAGTGCTAGTTCCACGGGGCTAGCGTCCTACGAGCAGTACTTC | CSASSTGLASYEQYF
15 | TRBD2 | - | TRBJ2-1 | TRBV9 | TGTGCCAGCAGCGTAGAAGGGACTAGTGACAATGAGCAGTTCTTC | CASSVEGTSDNEQFF
13 | - | few | TRBJ2-1 | TRBV14 | TGTGCCAGCAGCCACGGTAACTACAATGAGCAGTTCTTC | CASSHGNYNEQFF
13 | - | - | TRBJ1-1 | TRBV28 | TGTGCCAGCAGTTTTCGGTTCCACACTGAAGCTTTCTTT | CASSFRFHTEAFF
14 | - | many | TRBJ1-2 | TRBV7-8 | TGTGCCAGCAGCTTAGCGCTGACAGCCTATGGCTACACCTTC | CASSLALTAYGYTF
17 | TRBD2 | - | TRBJ2-5 | TRBV5-1 | TGCGCCAGCAGCCGTGGACTAGCGGGACGGGGCCAAGAGACCCAGTACTTC | CASSRGLAGRGQETQYF
13 | - | - | TRBJ1-1 | TRBV30 | TGTGCCTGGAGTGTACGCGGGGACACTGAAGCTTTCTTT | CAWSVRGDTEAFF
14 | - | - | TRBJ2-7 | TRBV7-3 | TGTGCCAGCAGTAAAGATCCAGGGGTGGGCGAGCAGTACTTC | CASSKDPGVGEQYF
14 | - | - | TRBJ2-5 | TRBV13 | TGTGCCAGCATCCGAAGCGGCGGCCAAGAGACCCAGTACTTC | CASIRSGGQETQYF
14 | - | - | TRBJ1-2 | TRBV5-5 | TGTGCCAGCAGCCATACAGGATCCAACTATGGCTACACCTTC | CASSHTGSNYGYTF
17 | TRBD2 | - | TRBJ2-2 | TRBV5-1 | TGCGCCAGCAGCGTCTTGGGGCTAGCGGGAGTGGTCGGGGAGCTGTTTTTT | CASSVLGLAGVVGELFF
12 | - | - | TRBJ2-5 | TRBV18 | TGTGCCAGCTCACGACAGCAAGAGACCCAGTACTTC | CASSRQQETQYF
16 | - | - | TRBJ2-7 | TRBV6-6 | TGTGCCAGCAGCCGACCCCGGGTTCCCATTACCTACGAGCAGTACTTC | CASSRPRVPITYEQYF
14 | TRBD1 | few | TRBJ1-2 | TRBV18 | TGTGCCAGCTCACCTACAGGGGTGTTGGAAGGCTACACCTTC | CASSPTGVLEGYTF
15 | - | - | TRBJ2-7 | TRBV4-2 | TGTGCCAGCAGCCAAGGGGCCCGGGACTCACGCGAGCAGTACTTC | CASSQGARDSREQYF
14 | - | - | TRBJ1-1 | TRBV6-6 | TGTGCCAGCATCCAATACGGGGTTGACACTGAAGCTTTCTTT | CASIQYGVDTEAFF
13 | - | - | TRBJ1-2 | TRBV2 | TGTGCCAGCAGTGAGTCGGTGTTGTATGGCTACACCTTC | CASSESVLYGYTF
13 | - | few | TRBJ1-4 | TRBV20-1 | TGCAGTGCTAGTTGGGGGCTGGGTGAAAAACTGTTTTTT | CSASWGLGEKLFF
15 | - | - | TRBJ2-2 | TRBV7-2 | TGTGCCAGCAGCCGGGTTGGAGCGAACACCGGGGAGCTGTTTTTT | CASSRVGANTGELFF
14 | TRBD1 | - | TRBJ1-5 | TRBV6-5 | TGTGCCAGCAGTAATAGACAGGGGCATCAGCCCCAGCATTTT | CASSNRQGHQPQHF
16 | TRBD1 | - | TRBJ2-7 | TRBV28 | TGTGCCAGCAGTGAAATGGACAGGATATACTCCTACGAGCAGTACTTC | CASSEMDRIYSYEQYF
14 | - | - | TRBJ1-1 | TRBV5-4 | TGTGCCAGCAGCAGGAAAACAGGGTCAACTGAAGCTTTCTTT | CASSRKTGSTEAFF
13 | - | - | TRBJ2-3 | TRBV19 | TGTGCCAGTAGGAGACTAGACACGCATACGCAGTATTTT | CASRRLDTHTQYF
15 | TRBD1 | few | TRBJ2-5 | TRBV24-1 | TGTGCCACCAGTGACCCGGGACAGCCCCAAGAGACCCAGTACTTC | CATSDPGQPQETQYF
16 | TRBD2 | - | TRBJ2-1 | TRBV5-4 | TGTGCCAGCAGCCCTGCCTTAGCGGGAGCAGGCAATGAGCAGTTCTTC | CASSPALAGAGNEQFF
17 | TRBD2 | once | TRBJ2-3 | TRBV5-6 | TGTGCCAGCAGCTTGCCGACTAGCGGGTACTGGGGGGAGACGCAGTATTTT | CASSLPTSGYWGETQYF
14 | TRBD1 | - | TRBJ1-6 | TRBV9 | TGTGCCAGCAGCGTGGGACAGGGGAGTTCACCCCTCCACTTT | CASSVGQGSSPLHF
18 | TRBD1 | - | TRBJ1-4 | TRBV15 | TGTGCCACCAGCGGCGGACAGGGTGGAGTGGCAACTAATGAAAAACTGTTTTTT | CATSGGQGGVATNEKLFF